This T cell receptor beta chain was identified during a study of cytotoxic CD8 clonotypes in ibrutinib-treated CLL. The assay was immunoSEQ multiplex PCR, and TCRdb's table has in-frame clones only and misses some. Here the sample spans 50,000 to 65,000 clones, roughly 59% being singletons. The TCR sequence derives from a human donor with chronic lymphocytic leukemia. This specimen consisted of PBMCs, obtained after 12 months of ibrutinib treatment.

As DNA, the CDR3 is TGCAGCGTTGAATTAGCGGGAGGGGTCTACGAGCAGTACTTC. This encodes CSVELAGGVYEQYF. V is TRBV29-1 and J is TRBJ2-7, with 11 positions matching TRBD2. Germline V lookup: CDR1 SQVTM, CDR2 ANQGSEA. The CDR3 is made up of 14 amino acids. V was pared by 2 bases and J by 3 bases, with 3 bases of the junction left unmatched.